This T cell receptor (beta chain) was sequenced in a study of blood T cells in healthy people across ages. Healthy individuals of Caucasian origin from Russia, aged roughly 6 to 95, served as donors. Together with a sample-barcoded 5' primer, a J-beta primer mix was included in a second PCR lasting about 7 to 12 cycles. TCRdb recomputed calls from the 5' RACE reads with MiXCR, one row per CDR3 protein. This sample yields about 540,000 distinct CDR3 sequences, of which 20% to 30% are seen a single time; roughly 10% belongs to the top ten. Germline loops: CDR1 MDHEN, CDR2 SYDVKM. There are 14 residues in the CDR3. V shed 1 base and J shed 5 bases, with 12 bases lying between them. This clonotype was observed a handful of times. Its specificity is not known. Study-level findings and limits: Per-million-T-cell TCR beta diversity fell roughly linearly with age.

The sample was also linked to a second study, of T cells of mothers and their children. That work adds: Each 15 ul cDNA reaction used roughly 1.6 ug RNA; all RNA was used.

The chain employs TRBV28 and TRBJ2-7; D is unresolved. The source material was blood. The receptor was isolated from a boy aged 5-17 years in good health. CDR3 nucleotides: TGTGCCAGCAGTTTATCCTCTTCCATGGACGAGCAGTACTTC. It is translated as CASSLSSSMDEQYF.